Following are 25 T cell receptor beta chains from one sample sequenced in a study of T cell responses to AZD1222 COVID-19 vaccine. Sequenced by immunoSEQ multiplex PCR; TCRdb stores in-frame clones only, minus some. The sample table includes over 140,000 clones. The material sequenced was peripheral blood. Receptors were obtained from an adult in good health.

The chain joins TRBV19 to TRBJ1-4; 8 positions agree with TRBD1. Germline V CDR1 and CDR2: LNHDA, SQIVND (reference sequence). Trimming took 4 bases from V and 3 from J; bases not matched to a gene: 7. The CDR3 is 16 amino acids. The CDR3 here is CASSTHWTGSNEKLFF. CDR3 bases: TGTGCCAGTAGTACCCACTGGACAGGGTCTAATGAAAAACTGTTTTTT. Using reference TRBV19 and TRBJ1-4 for the parts outside the CDR3, the full variable domain is DGGITQSPKYLFRKEGQNVTLSCEQNLNHDAMYWYRQDPGQGLRLIYYSQIVNDFQKGDIAEGYSVSREKKESFPLTVTSAQKNPTAFYLCASSTHWTGSNEKLFFGSGTQLSVL.

The chain couples TRBV7-9 to TRBJ1-5, with D tentatively TRBD1 (6 bases). The CDR3 extends over 14 amino acids. CDR1 SEHNR and CDR2 FQNEAQ come from the germline V gene (reference sequence). The V gene lost 1 base and the J gene lost 2 bases, with 6 bases spanning the gap. This CDR3 reads CASSLGQGNQPQHF. CDR3 bases: TGTGCCAGCAGCTTAGGACAGGGCAATCAGCCCCAGCATTTT.

The gene calls are TRBV2 and TRBJ1-2; D is uncertain. Trimming stripped 6 bases from V and 4 bases from J, with 9 bases between. Per the germline V gene, CDR1 is SNHLY and CDR2 is FYNNEI. The CDR3 is 12 residues long. The CDR3, as DNA: TGTGCCAGCAGGCCCAGGTCCTATGGCTACACCTTC. This codes for CASRPRSYGYTF. Complete variable domain (other parts from reference TRBV2 and TRBJ1-2): EPEVTQTPSHQVTQMGQEVILRCVPISNHLYFYWYRQILGQKVEFLVSFYNNEISEKSEIFDDQFSVERPDGSNFTLKIRSTKLEDSAMYFCASRPRSYGYTFGSGTRLTVV.

The chain employs TRBV27 and TRBJ2-5, with TRBD2 matching over 13 bases. Germline V CDR1 and CDR2: MNHEY, SMNVEV (reference sequence). The CDR3 is made up of 14 amino acids. Trimming took 6 bases from V and 5 from J; bases not matched to a gene: 3. CDR3: CASRLTSGGETQYF. The CDR3, as DNA: TGTGCCAGCAGATTGACTAGCGGGGGGGAGACCCAGTACTTC.

This chain connects TRBV20-1 to TRBJ1-3; D is ambiguous. Germline V gene sequence: CDR1 DFQATT, CDR2 SNEGSKA (reference sequence). There are 11 residues in the CDR3. V was trimmed by 6 bases and J by 0 bases, leaving 3 bases between them. This CDR3 is CSAFSGNTIYF. CDR3 DNA: TGCAGTGCCTTCTCTGGAAACACCATATATTTT.

The rearrangement uses TRBV10-1 and TRBJ1-1, with D unresolved. The CDR3 is 15 amino acids. Trimming took 4 bases from V and 6 from J, leaving 18 bases between them. CDR1 and CDR2 (germline): WNHNN, SYGVQD (reference sequence). CDR3 sequence (DNA): TGCGCCAGCAGTGGCTTTAACGGGTTGCACGCTGAAGCTTTCTTT. Protein: CASSGFNGLHAEAFF.

V gene TRBV5-1 combines with J gene TRBJ2-7, with 10 bases that match TRBD2. This CDR3 spans 15 amino acids. Per the germline V gene, CDR1 is SGHRS and CDR2 is YFSETQ. With V trimmed by 0 bases and J by 2 bases, 2 bases remained unmatched. For the CDR3, the DNA is TGCGCCAGCAGCTTGGGCAGCGGGGGGGCCTACGAGCAGTACTTC. Amino acid sequence: CASSLGSGGAYEQYF.

This rearrangement joins TRBV12-5 to TRBJ1-5, with TRBD1 identical over 12 bases. Germline V gene data show CDR1 as LGHNT and CDR2 as FRNRAP. The CDR3 is 17 amino acids. Trimming cost V 0 bases and J 6 bases; bases outside gene matches: 6. CDR3 nucleotides: TGTGCTAGTGGTTTGGTTCCGGGACAGGGGGCTCTTCAGCCCCAGCATTTT. It specifies CASGLVPGQGALQPQHF.

The chain carries TRBV2 and TRBJ2-4; 9 bases align to TRBD1. Germline CDR1 is SNHLY and CDR2 is FYNNEI. After removal of 5 bases from V and 7 bases from J, the junction contained 6 bases not matched to a gene. This CDR3 has 14 residues. This CDR3 reads CASSPDRGANIQYF. The CDR3 nucleotides are TGTGCCAGCAGTCCGGACAGGGGTGCTAACATTCAGTACTTC. The full variable domain, with the rest looked up from reference TRBV2 and TRBJ2-4, is EPEVTQTPSHQVTQMGQEVILRCVPISNHLYFYWYRQILGQKVEFLVSFYNNEISEKSEIFDDQFSVERPDGSNFTLKIRSTKLEDSAMYFCASSPDRGANIQYFGAGTRLSVL.

The rearrangement joins TRBV30 to TRBJ1-5; D gene unclear. Germline V gene sequence: CDR1 GTSNPN, CDR2 SVGIG (reference sequence). Trimming removed 5 bases at V and 3 bases at J, with 11 bases between. CDR3 length: 13 residues. The CDR3 nucleotides are TGTGCCTGGGGCACAGCTTACAATCAGCCCCAGCATTTT. It codes for CAWGTAYNQPQHF.

The V gene is TRBV6-1, the J gene TRBJ1-5; D is perhaps TRBD1 (5 bases). CDR1 is MNHNS and CDR2 is SASEGT in the germline V gene. With 2 bases removed from V and 7 bases from J, the gap between germline ends came to 18 bases. The CDR3 has 16 residues. CDR3 protein: CASSERGPLPGQPQHF. CDR3 nucleotides: TGTGCCAGCAGTGAACGGGGCCCTCTACCGGGGCAGCCCCAGCATTTT.

The rearrangement links TRBV29-1 to TRBJ1-2; perhaps TRBD1 as D (5 bases). The CDR3 is 11 residues long. V lost 5 bases and J 8 bases, leaving 12 bases between the germline ends. Per the germline V gene, CDR1 is SQVTM and CDR2 is ANQGSEA. The CDR3 protein is CSVQRGGGYTF. The DNA of the CDR3 is TGCAGCGTTCAAAGGGGTGGGGGCTACACCTTC.

As DNA, the CDR3 is TGTGCCAGCAGCTACGGACGGTTTGCAACTAATGAAAAACTGTTTTTT. It encodes CASSYGRFATNEKLFF. V gene TRBV11-2 combines with J gene TRBJ1-4; D remains ambiguous. Looked up from germline, CDR1 is SGHAT and CDR2 is FQNNGV. The CDR3 covers 16 residues. With 4 bases removed from V and 0 bases from J, the gap between germline ends came to 12 bases.

The V call is TRBV28, the J call TRBJ1-2; maybe TRBD1 (6 bases). Germline V gene sequence: CDR1 MDHEN, CDR2 SYDVKM. With 1 base removed from V and 6 bases from J, the gap between germline ends came to 21 bases. This CDR3 has 17 amino acids. The CDR3, as DNA: TGTGCCAGCAGTTTATATTCTTGGTTGGGGGGCCGGGATGGCTACACCTTC. Protein product: CASSLYSWLGGRDGYTF.

This chain links TRBV7-2 with TRBJ1-1; D is uncertain. The CDR3 runs 13 residues. V was clipped by 3 bases and J by 4 bases, with 9 bases between them. Germline-derived CDR1 and CDR2 are SGHTA and FQGNSA. CDR3 coding DNA: TGTGCCAGCAGCTTGGCAGTGGGCACTGAAGCTTTCTTT. Its translation: CASSLAVGTEAFF.

J is TRBJ2-5 and V is TRBV7-2; 11 positions match TRBD2. The germline V gene encodes CDR1 SGHTA and CDR2 FQGNSA. The CDR3 consists of 16 residues. The J segment lost 4 bases and the V segment lost 5 bases, leaving 9 bases of the junction unmatched. The CDR3 loop reads CASSPFLAGGGETQYF. The CDR3 DNA sequence: TGTGCCAGCAGCCCCTTTCTAGCGGGGGGCGGAGAGACCCAGTACTTC.

The chain joins TRBV2 to TRBJ2-2; perhaps TRBD2 as D (5 bases). The CDR3 extends over 15 amino acids. In germline, CDR1 is SNHLY, CDR2 FYNNEI. Trimming pared 0 bases from V and 5 bases from J, leaving 10 bases between. This chain's CDR3 is CASSEAPRGTGELFF. DNA for the CDR3: TGTGCCAGCAGTGAAGCGCCCCGAGGGACCGGGGAGCTGTTTTTT.

The chain has TRBV13 and TRBJ1-1; 8 bases are a match to TRBD1. Germline loops: CDR1 PRHDT, CDR2 FYEKMQ (reference sequence). V shed 6 bases and J 1 base; nucleotides not matched to a gene: 4. The CDR3 is made up of 14 amino acids. CDR3 protein: CASSRQGTNTEAFF. The DNA of the CDR3 is TGTGCCAGCAGTAGACAGGGGACGAACACTGAAGCTTTCTTT.

J is TRBJ2-1 and V is TRBV29-1; D unclear. Trimming shortened V by 2 bases and J by 5 bases, and 16 bases separated the two germline ends. Germline V gene data show CDR1 as SQVTM and CDR2 as ANQGSEA. The CDR3 spans 15 residues. In nucleotides, the CDR3 is TGCAGCGTTGAAACTCACACAAAAAAGAACAATGAGCAGTTCTTC. This translates into CSVETHTKKNNEQFF.

The genes are TRBV5-1 and TRBJ1-3; 7 bases agree with TRBD1. The CDR3 totals 15 residues. V lost 2 bases, J lost 0 bases, and 2 bases stayed unmatched. CDR1 is SGHRS and CDR2 is YFSETQ in the germline V gene. The CDR3 sequence is CASSFAGGSGNTIYF. CDR3 sequence (DNA): TGCGCCAGCAGCTTCGCAGGGGGCTCTGGAAACACCATATATTTT.

The chain links TRBV5-6 to TRBJ1-1; D gene unclear. The germline V and J ends were trimmed by 0 bases and 10 bases, with 10 bases remaining between them. From germline, CDR1 is SGHDT and CDR2 YYEEEE. This CDR3 spans 12 amino acids. This CDR3 is CASSLEGSPAFF. CDR3 DNA: TGTGCCAGCAGCTTGGAAGGTTCTCCAGCTTTCTTT.

The chain recombines TRBV4-2 with TRBJ1-5, with D perhaps TRBD1 (5 bases). Deletions cut 0 bases from V and 6 bases from J, with 15 bases between. Per germline, CDR1 LGHNA and CDR2 YNFKEQ. The CDR3 runs 16 residues. CDR3 region: CASSQDRAGYGQPQHF. The CDR3 DNA sequence: TGTGCCAGCAGCCAAGATAGGGCAGGGTATGGTCAGCCCCAGCATTTT.

This chain links TRBV7-8 with TRBJ1-1, with 9 nucleotides matching TRBD1. V lost 4 bases, J lost 4 bases, and 10 bases stayed unmatched. The germline V gene has CDR1 SGHVS and CDR2 FQNEAQ. This CDR3 has 16 amino acids. The CDR3 sequence is CASSSQGAIGGTEAFF. CDR3 DNA sequence: TGTGCCAGCAGCTCACAGGGGGCAATAGGGGGCACTGAAGCTTTCTTT.

This chain links TRBV5-1 with TRBJ2-7, with D possibly being TRBD2 (5 bases). The germline V gene encodes CDR1 SGHRS and CDR2 YFSETQ. V gave up 0 bases and J gave up 7 bases, with 17 bases separating them. CDR3 length: 15 residues. CDR3 sequence (DNA): TGCGCCAGCAGCTTGGCTAGCCCGGGGTCGGGTGAGCAGTACTTC. This encodes CASSLASPGSGEQYF.

In DNA form, the CDR3 reads TGTGCCAGCAGCTCTAGCGGCTATAATGAGCAGTTCTTC. As protein: CASSSSGYNEQFF. This rearrangement joins TRBV7-2 to TRBJ2-1, with 7 bases identical to TRBD2. Germline assignment: CDR1 SGHTA and CDR2 FQGNSA. J was trimmed by 7 bases and V by 4 bases; bases with no gene match: 4. This CDR3 region has 13 residues.